The rows below give T cell receptor beta chains drawn from one sample of a study of blood T cell repertoires in COVID-19. Sequencing was performed with immunoSEQ multiplex PCR; in TCRdb, only in-frame clones are kept and a portion is missing. The sample holds about 470,000 clones, around 90% seen once. The sample consisted of PBMCs or T cells enriched from blood (not recorded which). These receptors came from a woman younger than 35 who had recovered from COVID-19. Each CDR3 is given with its conserved first and last residue. Fields, in order: J gene, V gene, clone size, D gene, CDR3 protein, CDR3 DNA. The D gene is left open where the match is weak. The listing skips clone size in some rows; elsewhere it reads once, few, many or a size class.

>TRBJ1-1|TRBV12-3/TRBV12-4|.|.
CASSPQGRTEAFF
TGTGCCAGCAGTCCTCAGGGTAGGACTGAAGCTTTCTTT
>TRBJ2-3|TRBV27|.|TRBD2
CASSPLAGGPLNTDTQYF
TGTGCCAGCAGTCCTCTAGCGGGGGGGCCTCTCAACACAGATACGCAGTATTTT
>TRBJ1-5|TRBV27|few|.
CASSLSGATVGGFGQPQHF
TGTGCCAGCAGTTTATCAGGGGCTACAGTCGGGGGATTCGGTCAGCCCCAGCATTTT
>TRBJ1-2|TRBV30|.|.
CAWSQRGNYGYTF
TGTGCCTGGTCTCAACGGGGGAACTATGGCTACACCTTC
>TRBJ1-5|TRBV27|.|.
CASRRDSYSNQPQHF
TGTGCCAGCAGGCGTGACAGTTATAGCAATCAGCCCCAGCATTTT
>TRBJ1-1|TRBV4-2|.|.
CASSQSTESMNTEAFF
TGTGCCAGCAGCCAGTCTACGGAGAGTATGAACACTGAAGCTTTCTTT
>TRBJ2-7|TRBV4-2|.|TRBD2
CASSLGAPSGGTEQYF
TGTGCCAGCAGCCTGGGGGCGCCTAGCGGGGGTACTGAGCAGTACTTC
>TRBJ1-4|TRBV5-1|once|.
CASSLDEGFGRREKLFF
TGCGCCAGCAGCTTAGACGAGGGGTTTGGGAGGCGTGAAAAACTGTTTTTT
>TRBJ2-7|TRBV12-5|.|.
CASALDRRIPYEQYF
TGTGCTAGTGCCCTAGACAGGCGGATTCCCTACGAGCAGTACTTC
>TRBJ1-5|TRBV18|.|TRBD1
CASSPLRDSDLMGNQPQHF
TGTGCCAGCTCACCACTTAGGGACAGCGATCTTATGGGCAATCAGCCCCAGCATTTT
>TRBJ2-1|TRBV6-5|.|TRBD1
CASSDRGYVDEQFF
TGTGCCAGCAGCGACAGGGGGTACGTGGATGAGCAGTTCTTC
>TRBJ1-5|TRBV27|.|TRBD1
CASSPTGVYGEPQHF
TGTGCCAGTTCACCGACAGGGGTATATGGGGAGCCCCAGCATTTT
>TRBJ1-1|TRBV6-1|.|.
CASSEPDRAGTEAFF
TGTGCCAGCAGTGAACCGGATAGAGCGGGCACTGAAGCTTTCTTT
>TRBJ1-1|TRBV28|.|.
CASSPGVSGAEAFF
TGTGCCAGCAGCCCCGGGGTCTCTGGGGCTGAAGCTTTCTTT
>TRBJ1-1|TRBV28|.|.
CASSYRTGLPTEAFF
TGTGCCAGCAGTTACCGCACAGGGTTGCCCACTGAAGCTTTCTTT
>TRBJ2-3|TRBV7-8|.|.
CASTPLGGPVADTQYF
TGTGCCAGCACCCCACTCGGTGGGCCGGTTGCAGATACGCAGTATTTT
>TRBJ2-1|TRBV7-9|.|TRBD2
CASSSNLAGGSYNEQFF
TGTGCCAGCAGCTCAAACCTAGCGGGGGGGTCCTACAATGAGCAGTTCTTC
>TRBJ1-5|TRBV6-5|.|TRBD1
CASSFDRGHQPQHF
TGTGCCAGCAGTTTCGACAGGGGGCATCAGCCCCAGCATTTT
>TRBJ2-7|TRBV10-1|once|TRBD2
CASSPGRGLVYEQYF
TGCGCCAGCAGCCCCGGTCGGGGACTAGTCTACGAGCAGTACTTC
>TRBJ1-6|TRBV6-5|.|.
CASKFGGDSPLHF
TGTGCCAGCAAATTCGGGGGGGATTCACCCCTCCACTTT
>TRBJ1-2|TRBV29-1|few|.
CSVGGGGDGYTF
TGCAGCGTAGGCGGGGGCGGCGACGGCTACACCTTC
>TRBJ1-6|TRBV10-3|.|.
CAISENTNSPLHF
TGTGCCATCAGTGAAAACACGAATTCACCCCTCCACTTT
>TRBJ1-2|TRBV27|.|TRBD1
CASQANRGGSYGYTF
TGTGCCAGCCAAGCAAACAGGGGAGGAAGCTATGGCTACACCTTC
>TRBJ2-4|TRBV18|.|.
CASSTLGRNIQYF
TGTGCCAGCTCTACGTTGGGGAGAAACATTCAGTACTTC
>TRBJ2-6|TRBV5-1|few|.
CASSLAGMSGANVLTF
TGCGCCAGCAGCTTGGCCGGGATGTCTGGGGCCAACGTCCTGACTTTC
>TRBJ2-4|TRBV28|.|.
CASSLAGQGNIQYF
TGTGCCAGCAGTTTAGCCGGGCAGGGGAACATTCAGTACTTC
>TRBJ2-2|TRBV25-1|.|.
CASSVEHSTGELFF
TGTGCCAGCAGTGTTGAGCATAGCACCGGGGAGCTGTTTTTT
>TRBJ2-6|TRBV11-3|.|TRBD1
CASSPGGPPNVLTF
TGTGCCAGCAGTCCAGGGGGACCGCCCAACGTCCTGACTTTC
>TRBJ1-3|TRBV30|once|.
CAWRLRSGNTIYF
TGTGCCTGGAGGTTGCGCTCTGGAAACACCATATATTTT
>TRBJ1-1|TRBV28|.|TRBD1
CASSLTGTGNTEAFF
TGTGCCAGCTCTTTAACCGGGACAGGGAACACTGAAGCTTTCTTT
>TRBJ2-5|TRBV7-3|.|.
CASSLRGSGQETQYF
TGTGCCAGCAGCTTAAGGGGCTCCGGGCAAGAGACCCAGTACTTC
>TRBJ1-1|TRBV2|.|.
CASSEVRGPGTEAFF
TGTGCCAGCAGTGAAGTCAGGGGCCCGGGGACTGAAGCTTTCTTT
>TRBJ1-1|TRBV19|.|TRBD1
CASSTTGKGTEAFF
TGTGCCAGTAGTACGACAGGGAAGGGCACTGAAGCTTTCTTT
>TRBJ2-2|TRBV5-4|.|TRBD2
CASSSGLAGAGAGELFF
TGTGCCAGCAGCTCGGGACTAGCGGGGGCAGGGGCCGGGGAGCTGTTTTTT
>TRBJ1-3|TRBV7-9|.|.
CASSLGTGSSGNTIYF
TGTGCCAGCAGCTTGGGCACAGGGAGTTCTGGAAACACCATATATTTT
>TRBJ1-2|TRBV18|once|TRBD1
CASSPLGQGAYTF
TGTGCCAGCTCACCCTTGGGACAGGGAGCCTACACCTTC
>TRBJ2-7|TRBV18|once|TRBD1
CASSAQGAGAYEQYF
TGTGCCAGCTCAGCACAGGGGGCTGGGGCCTACGAGCAGTACTTC
>TRBJ2-3|TRBV5-5|once|TRBD1
CASSWTGALTDTQYF
TGTGCCAGCAGCTGGACAGGGGCCCTCACAGATACGCAGTATTTT
>TRBJ1-2|TRBV30|.|.
CAYSDRKMGYTF
TGTGCCTATTCGGACAGAAAGATGGGTTACACCTTC
>TRBJ1-1|TRBV5-1|few|.
CASSLDYSSANTEAFF
TGCGCCAGCAGCTTGGATTATAGTAGCGCGAACACTGAAGCTTTCTTT
>TRBJ1-1|TRBV5-1|once|.
CASSHDGENTEAFF
TGCGCCAGCAGCCATGACGGGGAGAACACTGAAGCTTTCTTT